A selection of T cell receptor beta chains follows, all from one sample in a study of CD8 T cells in ankylosing spondylitis. TCRdb fed the 5' RACE reads into MiXCR, producing one record per CDR3 protein. The table shows 700,000 or so distinct CDR3 sequences, with under 20% occurring only once. Sequenced input: blood, either unsorted or a sorted T cell fraction (not recorded which). Receptor source: a male donor with ankylosing spondylitis. Both conserved end residues are part of each CDR3. The D gene is left open where the match is weak. Some rows have no size entry. The others give once, few or many, or a class for an expanded clone.

size: many; J: TRBJ2-3; V: TRBV7-9; D: .; CDR3: CASSQRDTQYF; DNA: TGTGCCAGCAGCCAAAGAGATACGCAGTATTTT
size: .; J: TRBJ1-2; V: TRBV6-1; D: TRBD1; CDR3: CASSFTGEGYGYTF; DNA: TGTGCCAGCAGCTTTACAGGGGAAGGATATGGCTACACCTTC
size: .; J: TRBJ1-1; V: TRBV20-1; D: .; CDR3: CSARDLEGRTEAFF; DNA: TGCAGTGCTAGAGATTTGGAGGGTAGGACTGAAGCTTTCTTT
size: .; J: TRBJ1-2; V: TRBV4-2; D: .; CDR3: CASSQDEGGKANYGYTF; DNA: TGTGCCAGCAGCCAAGATGAGGGGGGAAAAGCTAACTATGGCTACACCTTC
size: few; J: TRBJ1-6; V: TRBV12-3/TRBV12-4; D: .; CDR3: CASSGDGNSPLHF; DNA: TGTGCCAGCAGTGGAGACGGAAATTCACCCCTCCACTTT
size: .; J: TRBJ1-5; V: TRBV12-3/TRBV12-4; D: .; CDR3: CASSDTWGHQPQHF; DNA: TGTGCCAGCAGCGATACATGGGGCCATCAGCCCCAGCATTTT
size: few; J: TRBJ2-3; V: TRBV5-6; D: .; CDR3: CASSSSWGWGTDTQYF; DNA: TGTGCCAGCAGCTCATCTTGGGGATGGGGCACAGATACGCAGTATTTT
size: few; J: TRBJ2-1; V: TRBV10-3; D: TRBD1; CDR3: CAIGAPGDRDNEQFF; DNA: TGTGCCATCGGGGCACCCGGGGACAGGGACAATGAGCAGTTCTTC
size: .; J: TRBJ1-4; V: TRBV3-1; D: .; CDR3: CASSQGQPVNEKLFF; DNA: TGTGCCAGCAGCCAAGGACAGCCGGTTAATGAAAAACTGTTTTTT
size: .; J: TRBJ2-7; V: TRBV4-3; D: TRBD2; CDR3: CASSPRVGLEWYEQYF; DNA: TGCGCCAGCAGCCCCCGGGTCGGACTAGAGTGGTACGAGCAGTACTTC
size: .; J: TRBJ2-7; V: TRBV15; D: TRBD2; CDR3: CATSRELAGTYEQYF; DNA: TGTGCCACCAGCAGAGAACTAGCGGGGACCTACGAGCAGTACTTC
size: few; J: TRBJ1-4; V: TRBV29-1; D: TRBD1; CDR3: CSVDSGTGGEKLFF; DNA: TGCAGCGTTGACTCCGGGACAGGGGGTGAAAAACTGTTTTTT
size: few; J: TRBJ1-5; V: TRBV6-1; D: .; CDR3: CASSTRAGVVQPQHF; DNA: TGTGCCAGCAGTACCCGCGCGGGGGTAGTTCAGCCCCAGCATTTT
size: few; J: TRBJ2-5; V: TRBV27; D: .; CDR3: CASSLGGIRGETQYF; DNA: TGTGCCAGCAGTTTAGGGGGTATTAGAGGAGAGACCCAGTACTTC
size: .; J: TRBJ1-3; V: TRBV27; D: .; CDR3: CASSSTVTGNTIYF; DNA: TGTGCCAGCAGTTCGACAGTAACTGGAAACACCATATATTTT
size: .; J: TRBJ1-1; V: TRBV29-1; D: .; CDR3: CSVQGRGGTQAFF; DNA: TGCAGCGTGCAAGGCAGGGGTGGAACTCAAGCTTTCTTT
size: .; J: TRBJ2-5; V: TRBV10-3; D: TRBD1; CDR3: CATRAPGQGVETQYF; DNA: TGTGCCACCAGAGCCCCGGGACAGGGGGTAGAGACCCAGTACTTC
size: few; J: TRBJ1-5; V: TRBV4-1; D: .; CDR3: CASSQGSDRIQWDQPQHF; DNA: TGCGCCAGCAGCCAAGGAAGTGACAGGATACAATGGGATCAGCCCCAGCATTTT
size: .; J: TRBJ2-1; V: TRBV5-5; D: TRBD2; CDR3: CASSLRLAGGTNEQFF; DNA: TGTGCCAGCAGCTTGCGACTAGCGGGGGGTACCAATGAGCAGTTCTTC
size: .; J: TRBJ2-1; V: TRBV27; D: .; CDR3: CASSLARALHNEQFF; DNA: TGTGCCAGCAGTCTCGCTAGGGCCCTACACAATGAGCAGTTCTTC
size: many; J: TRBJ2-1; V: TRBV27; D: .; CDR3: CASSLSMGNEQFF; DNA: TGTGCCAGCAGTTTATCGATGGGGAATGAGCAGTTCTTC
size: few; J: TRBJ2-5; V: TRBV7-2; D: TRBD2; CDR3: CASSLDSGAGGTQYF; DNA: TGTGCCAGCAGCTTAGATAGCGGGGCCGGAGGGACCCAGTACTTC
size: few; J: TRBJ1-2; V: TRBV7-9; D: .; CDR3: CASTIGDGYTF; DNA: TGTGCCAGCACCATTGGGGACGGCTACACCTTC
size: .; J: TRBJ1-1; V: TRBV11-2; D: .; CDR3: CASSFRDTLNTEAFF; DNA: TGTGCCAGCAGCTTTAGGGACACCCTGAACACTGAAGCTTTCTTT
size: .; J: TRBJ2-3; V: TRBV11-2; D: TRBD2; CDR3: CASSRTSGGRAVKTDTQYF; DNA: TGTGCCAGCAGCCGGACTAGCGGGGGCCGTGCCGTGAAGACAGATACGCAGTATTTT
size: .; J: TRBJ1-1; V: TRBV12-5; D: TRBD1; CDR3: CASGSTGTGDVFF; DNA: TGTGCTAGTGGTTCGACGGGGACAGGGGATGTTTTCTTT
size: few; J: TRBJ1-2; V: TRBV20-1; D: TRBD1; CDR3: CSARERDRGAGYGYTF; DNA: TGCAGTGCTAGAGAAAGGGACAGGGGTGCGGGCTATGGCTACACCTTC
size: many; J: TRBJ1-1; V: TRBV27; D: .; CDR3: CASSFLVNTEAFF; DNA: TGTGCCAGCAGTTTTTTGGTAAACACTGAAGCTTTCTTT
size: .; J: TRBJ1-5; V: TRBV29-1; D: .; CDR3: CSPALMGNQPQHF; DNA: TGCAGCCCCGCTTTGATGGGCAATCAGCCCCAGCATTTT